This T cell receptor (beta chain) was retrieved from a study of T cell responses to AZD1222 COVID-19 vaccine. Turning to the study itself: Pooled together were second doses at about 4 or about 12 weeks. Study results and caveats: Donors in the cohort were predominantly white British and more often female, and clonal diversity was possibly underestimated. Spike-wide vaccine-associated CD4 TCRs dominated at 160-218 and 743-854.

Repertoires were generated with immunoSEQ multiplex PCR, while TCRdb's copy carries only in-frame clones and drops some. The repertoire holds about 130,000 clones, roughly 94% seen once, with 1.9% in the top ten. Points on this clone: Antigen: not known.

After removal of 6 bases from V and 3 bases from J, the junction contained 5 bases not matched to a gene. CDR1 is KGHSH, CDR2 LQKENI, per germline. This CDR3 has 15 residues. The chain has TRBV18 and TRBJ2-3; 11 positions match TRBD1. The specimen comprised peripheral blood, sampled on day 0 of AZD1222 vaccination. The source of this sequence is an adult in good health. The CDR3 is CASSPGTGGTDTQYF. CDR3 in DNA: TGTGCCAGCTCGCCCGGGACAGGGGGGACAGATACGCAGTATTTT.